This TCR beta chain emerged from a study of CD8 T cells in Susac syndrome. The V end lost 7 bases, the J end lost 2 bases, and 12 bases lay between the germline ends. The CDR3 has 14 amino acids. Peripheral blood CD8+ and CD4+ T cells were profiled by TCR beta sequencing. Random hexamers were used to reverse transcribe roughly 0.5 to 1 ug of RNA. TCRdb re-called the immunoSEQ multiplex PCR reads with MiXCR, one entry per CDR3 protein. The sample has some 190,000 distinct CDR3 sequences; about 95% are singletons. The genes are TRBV12-3 or TRBV12-4 and TRBJ1-5; TRBD1 is a possible D gene (6 bases). This TCR derives from a human donor in good health. Sequenced material: CD4+ T cells from PBMCs. The CDR3 loop reads CASKQGNRNQPQHF. The CDR3 DNA reads TGTGCCAGCAAGCAGGGGAATCGCAATCAGCCCCAGCATTTT.